This T cell receptor beta chain came from a study of T cell responses to AZD1222 COVID-19 vaccine. Study-level findings and limits: Increased Spike-specific TCR breadth and depth were observed after two AZD1222 doses. Most donors were white British, females outnumbered males, and clonal diversity was possibly underestimated.

The assay was immunoSEQ multiplex PCR, and TCRdb's table has in-frame clones only and misses some. The table lists about 86,000 clones, over 85% of them singletons. Between the trimmed V and J ends, which lost 0 bases and 5 bases, there was a span of 19 bases. CDR1 is LGHDT, CDR2 YNNKEL, per germline (reference sequence). The CDR3 totals 17 residues. As to this clone: As yet, its antigen is unknown.

This sequence originates from an adult in good health. The sample in question was peripheral blood, obtained on day 0 of AZD1222 vaccination. This chain joins TRBV3-1 (or the pseudogene TRBV3-2) and TRBJ1-2; no clear D. The DNA of the CDR3 is TGTGCCAGCAGCCAAGATCTTGGTGGTAGGGCTGGGTATGGCTACACCTTC. Translated: CASSQDLGGRAGYGYTF.